These T cell receptor beta chains were read from a single sample in a study of cytomegalovirus exposure and HLA in healthy donors. Clones were sequenced by immunoSEQ multiplex PCR, and TCRdb holds only the in-frame ones, with some missing. This table has about 190,000 clones, 70% to 80% appearing once. Sequenced material: PBMCs. Receptor source: a woman aged 25 to 39 in good health and CMV-seropositive. Each CDR3 is given with its conserved first and last residue. The D gene is left open where the match is weak.

j_call d_call v_call cdr3_aa cdr3_nt
TRBJ2-5 NA TRBV12-5 CASGLVQAEQETQYF TGTGCTAGTGGTTTGGTACAGGCGGAGCAAGAGACCCAGTACTTC
TRBJ2-3 NA TRBV6-1 CASSTLTRADTQYF TGTGCCAGCAGTACCCTCACCCGAGCGGATACGCAGTATTTT
TRBJ1-1 NA TRBV11-3 CASEGENTEAFF TGTGCCAGCGAGGGGGAGAACACTGAAGCTTTCTTT
TRBJ2-2 NA TRBV14 CASSYRTRNTGELFF TGTGCCAGCAGCTACCGGACTCGGAACACCGGGGAGCTGTTTTTT
TRBJ2-4 TRBD1 TRBV5-1 CASSPRQGAGNIQYF TGCGCCAGCAGCCCTCGACAGGGGGCAGGAAACATTCAGTACTTC
TRBJ2-1 TRBD2 TRBV5-1 CASTLYGGGQVEQFF TGCGCCAGCACGCTTTACGGGGGGGGCCAGGTTGAGCAGTTCTTC
TRBJ1-4 TRBD1 TRBV6-5 CASSYAQGEEKLFF TGTGCCAGCAGTTACGCGCAGGGGGAAGAAAAACTGTTTTTT
TRBJ2-7 NA TRBV11-2 CASSTPWGDEQYF TGTGCCAGCAGCACTCCATGGGGGGACGAGCAGTACTTC
TRBJ2-7 NA TRBV4-1 CASSPILLGTYEQYF TGCGCCAGCAGCCCGATCCTCCTAGGTACCTACGAGCAGTACTTC
TRBJ2-7 NA TRBV2 CASSEGGSHLYEQYF TGTGCCAGCAGTGAAGGAGGATCCCACCTCTACGAGCAGTACTTC
TRBJ1-1 NA TRBV4-3 CASSQGGGRGNTEAFF TGCGCCAGCAGCCAAGGAGGTGGCAGGGGGAACACTGAAGCTTTCTTT